The 16 T cell receptor beta chains presented below share a single source sample, sequenced in a study of Ad26.COV2.S vaccination and SARS-CoV-2 variants. The sample's treatment: 15 to 20 received Ad26.COV2.S at low or high dose, single or two shots; about 5 received placebo; per-sample allocation not given. Day 63 following the first vaccine or placebo injection was when the samples were taken. TCRdb keeps only in-frame clones here, not all; method: immunoSEQ multiplex PCR. This sample has fewer than 800,000 clones, with about 89% found just once. Here the sequenced sample was peripheral blood, taken in a trial of Ad26.COV2.S vaccine versus placebo. These receptor sequences come from a person between 18 and 65 years old who received the Ad26.COV2.S COVID-19 vaccine or a placebo.

This sequence joins TRBV6-5 and TRBJ1-1; D might be TRBD1 (6 bases). Germline assignment: CDR1 MNHEY and CDR2 SVGAGI. The CDR3 is 13 residues long. V was trimmed by 5 bases and J by 7 bases, leaving 14 bases between them. CDR3 sequence (DNA): TGTGCCAGCAGTCCAGGGGTACCGCTTGAAGCTTTCTTT. Translating it yields CASSPGVPLEAFF.

J is TRBJ1-1 and V is TRBV6-2 or TRBV6-3; D is uncertain. CDR3 length equals 15 residues. Germline CDR1 MNHEY, CDR2 SVGEGT. V lost 2 bases and J 0 bases, leaving 10 bases between the germline ends. DNA for the CDR3: TGTGCCAGCAGTTACGATCACTTCATGAACACTGAAGCTTTCTTT. Protein: CASSYDHFMNTEAFF.

The chain is built from TRBV7-9 and TRBJ1-1, with D maybe TRBD1 (5 bases). The germline CDR1 and CDR2 sequences are SEHNR and FQNEAQ (reference sequence). The V gene lost 0 bases and the J gene lost 0 bases, with 14 bases spanning the gap. The CDR3 totals 17 residues. The CDR3 reads CASSLAKYGALNTEAFF. CDR3 DNA sequence: TGTGCCAGCAGCTTAGCGAAGTACGGGGCTTTGAACACTGAAGCTTTCTTT.

V is TRBV7-8 and J is TRBJ2-3; D is possibly TRBD2 (5 bases). Germline CDR1 and CDR2: SGHVS and FQNEAQ. The CDR3 has 15 amino acids. V dropped 1 base and J dropped 0 bases, with 8 bases sitting between them. DNA of the CDR3: TGTGCCAGCAGCTTAGTGGGGAGTAGCACAGATACGCAGTATTTT. It is translated as CASSLVGSSTDTQYF.

The rearrangement uses TRBV18 and TRBJ1-1; D is ambiguous. Germline assignment: CDR1 KGHSH and CDR2 LQKENI. The length of the CDR3 is 14 residues. The V and J ends lost 4 bases and 0 bases respectively, with 9 bases between them. The CDR3 DNA sequence: TGTGCCAGCTCACGGGAGTTTGTGAACACTGAAGCTTTCTTT. This codes for CASSREFVNTEAFF. Together with reference TRBV18 and TRBJ1-1, the CDR3 gives the full variable domain: NAGVMQNPRHLVRRRGQEARLRCSPMKGHSHVYWYRQLPEEGLKFMVYLQKENIIDESGMPKERFSAEFPKEGPSILRIQQVVRGDSAAYFCASSREFVNTEAFFGQGTRLTVV.

This chain uses TRBV2 with TRBJ2-7; 7 bases map to TRBD1. J lost 4 bases, V lost 8 bases, and 14 bases had no gene match. This CDR3 has 15 residues. Germline loops: CDR1 SNHLY, CDR2 FYNNEI. The CDR3: CASQENLGQNYEQYF. For the CDR3, the DNA is TGTGCCAGCCAAGAGAACCTGGGACAGAATTACGAGCAGTACTTC.

This chain uses TRBV6-6 with TRBJ1-2; 8 nucleotides line up with TRBD1. V was pared by 4 bases and J by 6 bases, with 7 bases of the junction left unmatched. CDR3 length: 14 amino acids. Germline lookup yields CDR1 MNHNY and CDR2 SVGAGI (reference sequence). This CDR3 is CASSSGQEVHGYTF. CDR3 coding DNA: TGTGCCAGCAGTTCGGGACAGGAGGTCCATGGCTACACCTTC.

Worth noting for this clone: This specimen includes other DNA sequences encoding the same CDR3. The chain couples TRBV7-2 to TRBJ2-7, with 9 bases aligning to TRBD1. V was clipped by 3 bases and J by 4 bases; unmatched bases: 4. CDR3 length: 14 residues. Per the germline V gene, CDR1 is SGHTA and CDR2 is FQGNSA. The DNA for the CDR3 is TGTGCCAGCAGCTTTGGACAGGGGTGGTACGAGCAGTACTTC. Its protein is CASSFGQGWYEQYF.

The rearrangement links TRBV5-8 to TRBJ2-5, with TRBD2 identical over 8 bases. The CDR3 covers 14 residues. With V trimmed by 7 bases and J by 4 bases, 9 bases remained unmatched. Germline values: CDR1 SGHTS, CDR2 YDEGEE. For the CDR3, the DNA is TGTGCCAGCCGTCCTCGTGCGGGGGGAGAGACCCAGTACTTC. Amino acid sequence: CASRPRAGGETQYF.

The rearrangement uses TRBV30 and TRBJ1-4; the D is unclear. Looked up from germline, CDR1 is GTSNPN and CDR2 is SVGIG (reference sequence). V shed 0 bases and J shed 3 bases, with 8 bases lying between them. There are 14 residues in the CDR3. CDR3 sequence: CAWSVGLPNEKLFF. CDR3 DNA: TGTGCCTGGAGTGTTGGGTTGCCTAATGAAAAACTGTTTTTT.

CDR3 sequence (DNA): TGTGCCAGTAGTATTAGGAGGGGGGATGAAAGTAGGAATCGCAATCAGCCCCAGCATTTT. Translation gives CASSIRRGDESRNRNQPQHF. This chain joins TRBV19 and TRBJ1-5; tentatively, D is TRBD1 (6 bases). With 3 bases removed from V and 2 bases from J, the gap between germline ends came to 26 bases. This CDR3 spans 20 amino acids. Germline V gene lookup returns CDR1 LNHDA and CDR2 SQIVND (reference sequence).

The rearrangement uses TRBV10-3 and TRBJ2-7, with TRBD2 identical over 11 bases. Trimming at V came to 4 bases and at J to 0 bases, leaving 5 bases not matched to a gene. Germline CDR1 reads ENHRY; CDR2 reads SYGVKD. The CDR3 contains 16 residues. CDR3 protein: CAISGLGTSGSYEQYF. The CDR3 DNA reads as TGTGCCATCAGTGGACTGGGGACTAGCGGCTCCTACGAGCAGTACTTC.

The chain recombines TRBV9 with TRBJ2-1; D is unclear. Looked up from germline, CDR1 is SGDLS and CDR2 is YYNGEE. The CDR3 is 12 residues long. The ends were cut back, 1 base at V and 13 bases at J, with 12 bases in the middle. The CDR3 DNA reads TGTGCCAGCAGCGTATACAAACTGCCTCAGTTCTTC. Amino acids: CASSVYKLPQFF. The variable domain in full, completed from reference TRBV9 and TRBJ2-1, reads DSGVTQTPKHLITATGQRVTLRCSPRSGDLSVYWYQQSLDQGLQFLIQYYNGEERAKGNILERFSAQQFPDLHSELNLSSLELGDSALYFCASSVYKLPQFFGPGTRLTVL.

The genes are TRBV3-1 (or the pseudogene TRBV3-2) and TRBJ1-1; 9 bases agree with TRBD1. Germline V gives CDR1 LGHDT, CDR2 YNNKEL (reference sequence). CDR3 length equals 15 residues. Unmatched junction bases numbered 6, after V lost 2 bases and J lost 5 bases. The CDR3 region is CASSQTGGTGTEAFF. The CDR3 DNA reads TGTGCCAGCAGCCAAACAGGGGGCACTGGAACTGAAGCTTTCTTT.

This rearrangement joins TRBV24-1 to TRBJ2-1, with D possibly TRBD1 on 5 matching bases. Germline CDR1 KGHDR, CDR2 SFDVKD. Trimming cost V 7 bases and J 6 bases, with 9 bases left between them. This CDR3 comprises 12 residues. The CDR3 spells CATRDKANEQFF. CDR3 nucleotides: TGTGCCACCAGGGACAAGGCCAATGAGCAGTTCTTC.

The chain links TRBV25-1 to TRBJ1-1, with D maybe TRBD1 (6 bases). Germline V gives CDR1 MGHDK, CDR2 SYGVNS. The V end lost 1 base, the J end lost 4 bases, and 22 bases lay between the germline ends. This CDR3 region has 18 residues. In DNA form, the CDR3 reads TGTGCCAGCAGTGAATTCTTCCCCAACAGGGACCATAGCACTGAAGCTTTCTTT. As protein: CASSEFFPNRDHSTEAFF. The variable domain in full, completed from reference TRBV25-1 and TRBJ1-1, reads EADIYQTPRYLVIGTGKKITLECSQTMGHDKMYWYQQDPGMELHLIHYSYGVNSTEKGDLSSESTVSRIRTEHFPLTLESARPSHTSQYLCASSEFFPNRDHSTEAFFGQGTRLTVV.